Sequencing of this TCR beta chain was carried out in a study of radiotherapy plus CTLA-4 blockade in lung cancer. At the level of the study: Around 18% of enrolled patients responded objectively, and roughly 30% had disease control.

Measured with immunoSEQ multiplex PCR; TCRdb has only the in-frame clones, and not every one. The repertoire holds about 78,000 clones, with approximately 84% as singletons. Study results and limitations: Among blood TCR repertoires after radiotherapy plus ipilimumab, tumor-derived clones expanded.

Concerning this clone: Its target is not known.

Trimming cost V 6 bases and J 4 bases; bases outside gene matches: 7. Per the germline V gene, CDR1 is LNHDA and CDR2 is SQIVND (reference sequence). The CDR3 has 14 amino acids. The J gene is TRBJ1-1, the V gene TRBV19, with TRBD1 identical over 8 bases. The receptor's source is a human donor with non-small cell lung cancer who had a partial response to radiotherapy plus ipilimumab. The sample consisted of peripheral blood, taken from a patient treated with radiotherapy plus ipilimumab. The CDR3 DNA reads as TGTGCCAGTAGGAAGACAGGGGATGGCACTGAAGCTTTCTTT. Its translation is CASRKTGDGTEAFF. The entire variable domain, with the rest obtained from reference TRBV19 and TRBJ1-1, is as follows: DGGITQSPKYLFRKEGQNVTLSCEQNLNHDAMYWYRQDPGQGLRLIYYSQIVNDFQKGDIAEGYSVSREKKESFPLTVTSAQKNPTAFYLCASRKTGDGTEAFFGQGTRLTVV.